This TCR beta chain was recovered during a study of blood T cell repertoires in COVID-19. The table lists this clone with a count of one. After removal of 4 bases from V and 1 base from J, the junction contained 5 bases not matched to a gene. Germline V gene data show CDR1 as SEHNR and CDR2 as FQNEAQ (reference sequence). CDR3 length equals 15 residues. Sequencing used immunoSEQ multiplex PCR; TCRdb keeps in-frame clones, though not all of them. The repertoire holds 120,000 to 150,000 clones, with more than 70% as singletons. This sequence joins TRBV7-9 and TRBJ1-1; TRBD1 agrees at 8 bases. This clonotype originated in a human donor in a cohort sampled during active COVID-19. The sequenced sample was peripheral blood. For the CDR3, the DNA is TGTGCCAGCAGCTCGTTCAGGGGGCCGAACACTGAAGCTTTCTTT. Protein sequence: CASSSFRGPNTEAFF.